This T cell receptor (beta chain) was recovered during a study of T cells in Graves' hyperthyroidism and ophthalmopathy. Study outcomes and limitations: Most thyroid-expanded clonotypes above 0.001 were also found in blood.

Absence of ophthalmopathy progression within 18 months defined stable Graves' hyperthyroidism. PBMCs were obtained from 10 ml fresh peripheral blood. A remark on this clonotype: The target antigen is unknown.

Researchers took RNA transcripts and amplified the TCR beta CDR3 regions from them. With the HTBI primer set, the TCR CDR3 went through a first round of RT-PCR. TCRdb reprocessed the multiplex PCR reads via MiXCR and lists one record per CDR3 protein. This sample has hundreds of thousands of distinct CDR3 sequences, with 38% found just once. The CDR3 consists of 15 residues. Germline CDR1 SGDLS, CDR2 YYNGEE. J was trimmed by 5 bases and V by 4 bases; bases with no gene match: 11. The receptor's source is a man aged 18 to 29 with Graves' hyperthyroidism. This chain uses TRBV9 with TRBJ2-5; 7 bases align to TRBD2. The sample consisted of blood. CDR3 bases: TGTGCCAGCAGCTGGGGGGGACCGGCCTACGAGACCCAGTACTTC. Its translation: CASSWGGPAYETQYF.